The entry that follows covers one TCR beta chain sequence. Sequencing templates came from extracted RNA that was reverse transcribed into cDNA. Clones were sequenced by immunoSEQ multiplex PCR, and TCRdb holds only the in-frame ones, with some missing. The sample lists about 140,000 clones; 82% were seen once. Germline CDR1 is SGHVS and CDR2 is FQNEAQ. V lost 5 bases, J lost 5 bases, and 15 bases stayed unmatched. This CDR3 spans 16 amino acids. These data originate in a study of CD8+ T cells in alopecia areata. Background on the study: A 6-month off-drug phase came after tofacitinib, which had lasted 6 to 18 months.

Sample treatment: oral pan-JAK inhibitor, 5-10 mg twice daily. Punch biopsies of lesional scalp, plus peripheral blood, were taken from alopecia areata patients. The rearrangement links TRBV7-8 to TRBJ2-7; 7 bases map to TRBD2. The source material was CD8+ T cells sorted from blood, sampled at week 4, from a patient treated with tofacitinib. This TCR derives from a human donor with alopecia areata. CDR3 residues: CASSLSLGGVPNEQYF. The CDR3 bases are TGTGCCAGCAGCCTCTCCCTGGGGGGGGTACCTAACGAGCAGTACTTC.